These 6 T cell receptor beta chains came from one sample sequenced in a study of cytomegalovirus exposure and HLA in healthy donors. Use of 60 Vbeta and 13 Jbeta primers characterized the PCR. The protocol was immunoSEQ multiplex PCR, while the TCRdb copy is restricted to in-frame clones and leaves out a portion. This sample has hundreds of thousands of clones, with around nine tenths found just once. The sample taken for sequencing was PBMCs. The source is a woman in her late teens or twenties in good health and CMV-seronegative.

This clone was counted a single time. The J gene is TRBJ2-3, the V gene TRBV11-3, with TRBD2 identical over 12 bases. Germline V lookup: CDR1 SGHNT, CDR2 YENEEA. The CDR3 is made up of 16 amino acids. Trimming at V came to 5 bases and at J to 1 base, leaving 4 bases not matched to a gene. CDR3 nucleotides: TGTGCCAGCAGCCCAAGACTAGCGGGAGGCACAGATACGCAGTATTTT. This sequence encodes CASSPRLAGGTDTQYF.

V and J are TRBV5-5 and TRBJ2-3; D not certain. V was cut by 4 bases and J by 2 bases, with 14 bases left in between. Germline values: CDR1 SGHKS, CDR2 YYEKEE (reference sequence). This CDR3 comprises 15 residues. The DNA of the CDR3 is TGTGCCAGCAGCGAAGACTCCCTACACACAGATACGCAGTATTTT. It specifies CASSEDSLHTDTQYF.

V gene TRBV6-5 combines with J gene TRBJ2-3; 7 bases map to TRBD2. The germline gives CDR1 MNHEY, CDR2 SVGAGI. Trimming cost V 6 bases and J 6 bases; bases outside gene matches: 6. This CDR3 region has 13 residues. The DNA of the CDR3 is TGTGCCAGCAGCTGGGGGGGATCCGATACGCAGTATTTT. Translating gives CASSWGGSDTQYF.

The chain carries TRBV7-8 and TRBJ2-3, with 7 bases matching TRBD1. The CDR3 has 15 residues. Looked up from germline, CDR1 is SGHVS and CDR2 is FQNEAQ. V lost 2 bases to trimming and J lost 1 base; unmatched junction nucleotides: 3. This chain's CDR3 is CASSLRDSGTDTQYF. The CDR3, as DNA: TGTGCCAGCAGCTTAAGGGACAGTGGCACAGATACGCAGTATTTT.

The rearrangement joins TRBV30 to TRBJ2-1, with 13 bases aligning to TRBD2. CDR3 length: 16 residues. The germline gives CDR1 GTSNPN, CDR2 SVGIG (reference sequence). With 2 bases clipped from V and 7 bases from J, the junction kept 8 bases outside the gene matches. The CDR3 protein is CAWSLTGTSGVNEQFF. The CDR3 nucleotides read TGTGCCTGGAGTTTAACGGGGACTAGCGGGGTGAATGAGCAGTTCTTC.

The V gene is TRBV19, the J gene TRBJ2-1, with no clear D. Trimming removed 0 bases from V and 8 bases from J, with 11 bases in between. This CDR3 has 14 amino acids. Germline V gives CDR1 LNHDA, CDR2 SQIVND (reference sequence). The CDR3 nucleotides are TGTGCCAGTAGTATAGATCCACTACGAGATGAGCAGTTCTTC. Translating gives CASSIDPLRDEQFF. The full variable domain, its missing parts supplied by reference TRBV19 and TRBJ2-1, is DGGITQSPKYLFRKEGQNVTLSCEQNLNHDAMYWYRQDPGQGLRLIYYSQIVNDFQKGDIAEGYSVSREKKESFPLTVTSAQKNPTAFYLCASSIDPLRDEQFFGPGTRLTVL.